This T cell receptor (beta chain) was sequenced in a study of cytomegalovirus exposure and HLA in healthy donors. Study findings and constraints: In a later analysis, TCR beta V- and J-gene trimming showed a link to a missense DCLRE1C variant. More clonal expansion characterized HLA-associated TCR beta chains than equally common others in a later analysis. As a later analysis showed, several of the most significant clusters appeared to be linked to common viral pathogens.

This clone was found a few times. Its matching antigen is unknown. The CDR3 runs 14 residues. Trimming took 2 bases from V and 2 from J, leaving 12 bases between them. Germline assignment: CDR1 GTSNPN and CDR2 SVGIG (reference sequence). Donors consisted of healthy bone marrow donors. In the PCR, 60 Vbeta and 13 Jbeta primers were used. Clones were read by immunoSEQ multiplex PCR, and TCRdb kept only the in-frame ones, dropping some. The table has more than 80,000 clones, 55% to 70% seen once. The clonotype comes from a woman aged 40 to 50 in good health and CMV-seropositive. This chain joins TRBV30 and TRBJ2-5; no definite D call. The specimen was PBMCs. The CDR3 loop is CAWSLSLVQETQYF. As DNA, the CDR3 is TGTGCCTGGAGTCTAAGCCTAGTACAAGAGACCCAGTACTTC.